One and the same sample provided the 20 T cell receptor beta chains below, sequenced in a study of cytomegalovirus exposure and HLA in healthy donors. The PCR had 60 Vbeta and 13 Jbeta primers. Data came from immunoSEQ multiplex PCR; TCRdb stores just in-frame clones and leaves some out. The table lists hundreds of thousands of clones, 70% to 90% of them singletons. The sample was PBMCs. These receptors were obtained from a woman younger than 35 in good health and CMV-seronegative.

The rearrangement links TRBV13 to TRBJ1-3, with D possibly being TRBD1 (6 bases). The V end lost 5 bases, the J end lost 0 bases, and 14 bases lay between the germline ends. Germline-derived CDR1 and CDR2 are PRHDT and FYEKMQ (reference sequence). The CDR3 totals 16 residues. This CDR3 reads CASSGGRGTSGNTIYF. The CDR3 DNA is TGTGCCAGCAGCGGGGGTAGGGGGACCTCTGGAAACACCATATATTTT.

As to this clone: The germline gene is not matched at one end of the junction; a read error may be the cause. The chain joins TRBV7-9 to TRBJ1-6, with TRBD1 matching over 8 bases. In germline, CDR1 is SEHNR, CDR2 FQNEAQ (reference sequence). The CDR3 is made up of 16 amino acids. The DNA of the CDR3 is TGTTCCAGCAGCTTAGGGCAGGGGGCCCCTAATTCACCCCTCCACTTT. As protein: CSSSLGQGAPNSPLHF.

The V gene is TRBV7-8, the J gene TRBJ1-6, with D possibly being TRBD1 (5 bases). The CDR3 has 17 amino acids. With 5 bases removed from V and 0 bases from J, the gap between germline ends came to 14 bases. Germline CDR1 and CDR2: SGHVS and FQNEAQ. In DNA, the CDR3 is TGTGCCAGCAGCGGGGGGGGGATGAGCTCCTATAATTCACCCCTCCACTTT. Translating gives CASSGGGMSSYNSPLHF.

This clone was picked up a small number of times. The chain recombines TRBV21-1 with TRBJ2-2; the table's D call, TRBD2, has no DNA check behind it. TRBV21-1 is a pseudogene segment. The CDR3 contains 14 residues. The CDR3 loop is CASRLVPKNGELFF. The DNA of the CDR3 is TGTGCCAGCAGACTCGTCCCCAAAAACGGGGAGCTGTTTTTT.

Concerning this clone: Relative to the germline gene, one junction end is altered; a read error may explain this. The chain couples TRBV7-2 to TRBJ2-1; 9 nucleotides line up with TRBD2. The germline gives CDR1 SGHTA, CDR2 FQGNSA. The CDR3 is 14 residues long. The CDR3 nucleotides read TGTGCCAGCAGCTTGGGACTAGCCTACGATGAGCAGTTCTTC. Amino acid sequence: CASSLGLAYDEQFF.

The chain employs TRBV13 and TRBJ1-5; no clear D. V was pared by 0 bases and J by 0 bases, with 9 bases between. CDR1 and CDR2 from the germline V gene are PRHDT and FYEKMQ (reference sequence). The CDR3 loop spans 16 amino acids. The CDR3, as DNA: TGTGCCAGCAGCTTAGGTGCGGGGAATAGCAATCAGCCCCAGCATTTT. Encoded protein: CASSLGAGNSNQPQHF.

The V call is TRBV4-1, the J call TRBJ2-2; TRBD2 is a possible D gene (5 bases). CDR1 MGHRA and CDR2 YSYEKL come from the germline V gene. With 1 base removed from V and 5 bases from J, the gap between germline ends came to 8 bases. This CDR3 is built from 14 residues. For the CDR3, the DNA is TGCGCCAGCAGCCAAGTACTAGAGACCGGGGAGCTGTTTTTT. It is translated as CASSQVLETGELFF.

The chain uses TRBV18 and TRBJ1-2, with D unclear. The germline V gene has CDR1 KGHSH and CDR2 LQKENI. The V end was cut by 2 bases, the J end by 4 bases, with 11 bases between. There are 14 residues in the CDR3. CDR3 sequence reads: CASSPAQLLYGYTF. The CDR3 DNA reads TGTGCCAGCTCACCAGCCCAACTCCTCTATGGCTACACCTTC. Together with reference TRBV18 and TRBJ1-2, the CDR3 gives the full variable domain: NAGVMQNPRHLVRRRGQEARLRCSPMKGHSHVYWYRQLPEEGLKFMVYLQKENIIDESGMPKERFSAEFPKEGPSILRIQQVVRGDSAAYFCASSPAQLLYGYTFGSGTRLTVV.

The rearrangement links TRBV6-5 to TRBJ1-1; perhaps TRBD1 as D (5 bases). Germline V lookup: CDR1 MNHEY, CDR2 SVGAGI. The CDR3 is 14 residues long. The germline V and J ends were trimmed by 4 bases and 0 bases, with 9 bases remaining between them. The CDR3 bases are TGTGCCAGCAGTTCTTTGACAGTGAACACTGAAGCTTTCTTT. Its translation is CASSSLTVNTEAFF.

The V call is TRBV6-6, the J call TRBJ2-7, with TRBD2 matching 9 bases. This CDR3 is built from 15 residues. The V gene end was trimmed by 10 bases and the J gene end by 4 bases; junction bases not matched to a gene: 14. Germline CDR1 is MNHNY and CDR2 is SVGAGI (reference sequence). CDR3 nucleotide sequence: TGTGCCATCCGGGGTAGCGGGGGCCAGGGGTACGAGCAGTACTTC. Translating gives CAIRGSGGQGYEQYF.

The chain uses TRBV4-2 and TRBJ2-7; TRBD2 matches at 8 bases. The CDR3 spans 16 residues. Per germline, CDR1 LGHNA and CDR2 YNFKEQ. V was pared by 0 bases and J by 0 bases, with 4 bases of the junction left unmatched. The CDR3 region has the DNA TGTGCCAGCAGCCAAGAGTCGGGGGGGGGCTCCTACGAGCAGTACTTC. Its translation: CASSQESGGGSYEQYF.

This chain links TRBV19 with TRBJ2-1; D may be TRBD2 (6 bases). Trimming stripped 8 bases from V and 9 bases from J, with 17 bases between. Germline V gene data show CDR1 as LNHDA and CDR2 as SQIVND (reference sequence). The CDR3 covers 13 residues. The DNA of the CDR3 is TGTGCCAGTTCACTAGCTTATTCGGGTGAGCAGTTCTTC. Translated, it gives CASSLAYSGEQFF. Full variable domain (remainder filled in from reference TRBV19 and TRBJ2-1): DGGITQSPKYLFRKEGQNVTLSCEQNLNHDAMYWYRQDPGQGLRLIYYSQIVNDFQKGDIAEGYSVSREKKESFPLTVTSAQKNPTAFYLCASSLAYSGEQFFGPGTRLTVL.

CDR3 DNA sequence: TGCGCCAGCAGTAGCGGATCTAGCACAGATACGCAGTATTTT. Its protein product is CASSSGSSTDTQYF. J is TRBJ2-3 and V is TRBV5-1; perhaps TRBD2 as D (6 bases). Trimming took off 5 bases at V and 0 bases at J, with 10 bases between the two ends. Germline V gene lookup returns CDR1 SGHRS and CDR2 YFSETQ. The CDR3 spans 14 residues.

For this clone: Other DNA sequences of this sample code for an identical CDR3. The chain has TRBV6-5 and TRBJ1-5; D remains unclear. Trimming shortened V by 0 bases and J by 0 bases, and 6 bases separated the two germline ends. The CDR3 extends over 15 amino acids. CDR1 and CDR2 from the germline V gene are MNHEY and SVGAGI. This CDR3 reads CASSYSGDSNQPQHF. CDR3 coding DNA: TGTGCCAGCAGTTACTCGGGAGATAGCAATCAGCCCCAGCATTTT.

The rearrangement joins TRBV5-6 to TRBJ2-4, with 7 bases identical to TRBD1. CDR3 length equals 13 residues. The V and J ends lost 2 bases and 8 bases, in that order; junction bases with no gene match: 4. CDR1 SGHDT and CDR2 YYEEEE come from the germline V gene. The CDR3 is CASSLGTADIQYF. The CDR3, as DNA: TGTGCCAGCAGCTTAGGGACAGCAGACATTCAGTACTTC.

This chain connects TRBV15 to TRBJ2-5; 12 bases fit TRBD2. Per germline, CDR1 LNHNV and CDR2 YYDKDF (reference sequence). The CDR3 is 16 residues long. The trim removed 6 bases at V and 2 bases at J, leaving 7 bases unmatched. DNA of the CDR3: TGTGCCACCAGGCTTGGGACTAGCGGGTTTCAAGAGACCCAGTACTTC. Translating it yields CATRLGTSGFQETQYF.

This chain joins TRBV7-8 and TRBJ1-2, with a weak D call TRBD1 (5 bases). The CDR3 is 13 amino acids. Germline-derived CDR1 and CDR2 are SGHVS and FQNEAQ. V shed 2 bases and J shed 6 bases, with 10 bases lying between them. The CDR3 nucleotides are TGTGCCAGCAGCTTACTACCCAGGGATGGCTACACCTTC. Its protein product is CASSLLPRDGYTF.

V gene TRBV25-1 combines with J gene TRBJ1-2, with 7 bases aligning to TRBD1. This CDR3 is built from 13 residues. CDR1 is MGHDK and CDR2 is SYGVNS in the germline V gene. V lost 8 bases and J lost 11; bases outside the gene matches: 14. The CDR3: CASLESDRLAYTF. CDR3 DNA: TGTGCCAGCCTCGAATCGGACAGGTTGGCGTACACCTTC.

This chain uses TRBV10-1 with TRBJ2-7; 7 positions match TRBD1. CDR1 WNHNN and CDR2 SYGVQD come from the germline V gene (reference sequence). V shed 2 bases and J 0 bases; nucleotides not matched to a gene: 7. This CDR3 comprises 16 residues. The CDR3 DNA follows: TGCGCCAGCAGTGAGGCCGGGACAGTGGGCTCCTACGAGCAGTACTTC. Translating it yields CASSEAGTVGSYEQYF.

Turning to this clone: Its ends do not fully match the called genes, so a read error is possible. The rearrangement links TRBV7-9 to TRBJ1-1, with 7 nucleotides matching TRBD1. This CDR3 comprises 16 residues. In germline, CDR1 is SEHNR, CDR2 FQNEAQ (reference sequence). CDR3 amino acids: CSSSPFGITGATEAFF. The CDR3 DNA is TGTTCCAGCAGCCCCTTTGGGATTACAGGGGCCACTGAAGCTTTCTTT.